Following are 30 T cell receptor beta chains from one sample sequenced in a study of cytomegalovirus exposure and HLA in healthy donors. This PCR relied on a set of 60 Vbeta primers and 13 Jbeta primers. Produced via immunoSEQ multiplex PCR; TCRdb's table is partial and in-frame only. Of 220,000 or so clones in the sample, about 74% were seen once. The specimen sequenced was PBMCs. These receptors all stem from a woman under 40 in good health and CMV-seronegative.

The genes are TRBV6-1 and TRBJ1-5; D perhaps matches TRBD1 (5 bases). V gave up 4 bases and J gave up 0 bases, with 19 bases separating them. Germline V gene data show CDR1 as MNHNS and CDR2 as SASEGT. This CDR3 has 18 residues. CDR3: CASSVEDTGGYSNQPQHF. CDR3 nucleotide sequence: TGTGCCAGCAGTGTTGAGGATACGGGGGGATATAGCAATCAGCCCCAGCATTTT.

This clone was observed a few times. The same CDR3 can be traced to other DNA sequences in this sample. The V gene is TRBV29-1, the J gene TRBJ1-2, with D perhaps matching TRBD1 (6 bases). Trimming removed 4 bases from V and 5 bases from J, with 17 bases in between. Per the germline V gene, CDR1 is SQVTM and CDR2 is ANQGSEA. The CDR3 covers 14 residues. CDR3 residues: CSVVGLDSPYGYTF. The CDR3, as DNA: TGCAGCGTTGTTGGGTTGGACAGCCCTTATGGCTACACCTTC.

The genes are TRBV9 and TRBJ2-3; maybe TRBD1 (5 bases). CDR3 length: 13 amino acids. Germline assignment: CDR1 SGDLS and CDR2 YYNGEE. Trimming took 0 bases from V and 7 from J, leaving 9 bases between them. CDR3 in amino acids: CASSVEGRYTQYF. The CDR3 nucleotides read TGTGCCAGCAGCGTAGAGGGGCGGTATACGCAGTATTTT.

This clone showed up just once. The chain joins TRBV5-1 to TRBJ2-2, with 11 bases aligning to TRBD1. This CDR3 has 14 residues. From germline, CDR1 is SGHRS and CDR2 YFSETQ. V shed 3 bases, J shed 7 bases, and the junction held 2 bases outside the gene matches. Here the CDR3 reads CASSWTGGDGELFF. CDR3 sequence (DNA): TGCGCCAGCAGCTGGACAGGGGGCGACGGGGAGCTGTTTTTT.

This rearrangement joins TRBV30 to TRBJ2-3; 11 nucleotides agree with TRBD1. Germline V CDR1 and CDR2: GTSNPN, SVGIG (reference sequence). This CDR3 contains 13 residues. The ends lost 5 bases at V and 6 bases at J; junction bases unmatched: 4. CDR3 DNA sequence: TGTGCCTGGCGGACAGGGGGCGTGGATACGCAGTATTTT. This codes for CAWRTGGVDTQYF. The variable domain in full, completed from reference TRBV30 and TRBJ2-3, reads SQTIHQWPATLVQPVGSPLSLECTVEGTSNPNLYWYRQAAGRGLQLLFYSVGIGQISSEVPQNLSASRPQDRQFILSSKKLLLSDSGFYLCAWRTGGVDTQYFGPGTRLTVL.

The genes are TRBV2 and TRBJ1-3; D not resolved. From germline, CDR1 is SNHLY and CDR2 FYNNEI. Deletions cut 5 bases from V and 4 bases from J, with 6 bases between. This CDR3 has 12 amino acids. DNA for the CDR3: TGTGCCAGCAGTATACAGGGAAACACCATATATTTT. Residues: CASSIQGNTIYF.

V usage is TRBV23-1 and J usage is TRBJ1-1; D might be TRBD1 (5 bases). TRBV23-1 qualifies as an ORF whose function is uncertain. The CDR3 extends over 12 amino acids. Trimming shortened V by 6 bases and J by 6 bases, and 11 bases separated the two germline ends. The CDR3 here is CASRCREAEAFF. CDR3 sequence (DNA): TGCGCCAGCAGGTGCAGGGAAGCTGAAGCTTTCTTT.

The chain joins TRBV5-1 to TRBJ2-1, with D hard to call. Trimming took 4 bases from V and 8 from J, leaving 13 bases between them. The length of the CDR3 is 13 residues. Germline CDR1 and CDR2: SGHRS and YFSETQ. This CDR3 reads CASSTLLVDEQFF. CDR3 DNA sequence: TGCGCCAGCAGCACCCTGCTAGTCGATGAGCAGTTCTTC.

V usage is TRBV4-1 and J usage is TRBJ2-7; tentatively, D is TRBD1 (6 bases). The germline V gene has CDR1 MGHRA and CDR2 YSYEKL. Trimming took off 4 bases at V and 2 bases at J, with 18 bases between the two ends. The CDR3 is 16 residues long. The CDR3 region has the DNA TGCGCCAGCAGCCGCGCCATGGACAGACTAACCTACGAGCAGTACTTC. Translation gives CASSRAMDRLTYEQYF.

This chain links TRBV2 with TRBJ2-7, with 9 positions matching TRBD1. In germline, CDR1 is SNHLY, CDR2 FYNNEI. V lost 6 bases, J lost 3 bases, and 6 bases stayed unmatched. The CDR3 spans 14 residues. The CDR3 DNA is TGTGCCAGCAGCCCGGACAGGGGTGACTACGAGCAGTACTTC. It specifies CASSPDRGDYEQYF.

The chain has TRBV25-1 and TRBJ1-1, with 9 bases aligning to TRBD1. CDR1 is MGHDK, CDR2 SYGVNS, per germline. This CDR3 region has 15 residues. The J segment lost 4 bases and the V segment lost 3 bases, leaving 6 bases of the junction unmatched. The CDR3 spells CASSEGTGLVTEAFF. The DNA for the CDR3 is TGTGCCAGCAGTGAGGGGACAGGGCTGGTCACTGAAGCTTTCTTT.

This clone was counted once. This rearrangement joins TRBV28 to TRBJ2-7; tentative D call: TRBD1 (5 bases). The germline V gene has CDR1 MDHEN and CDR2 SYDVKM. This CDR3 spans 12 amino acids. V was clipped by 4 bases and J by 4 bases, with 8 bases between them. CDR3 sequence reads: CASSSQVYEQYF. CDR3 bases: TGTGCCAGCAGTTCACAGGTTTACGAGCAGTACTTC.

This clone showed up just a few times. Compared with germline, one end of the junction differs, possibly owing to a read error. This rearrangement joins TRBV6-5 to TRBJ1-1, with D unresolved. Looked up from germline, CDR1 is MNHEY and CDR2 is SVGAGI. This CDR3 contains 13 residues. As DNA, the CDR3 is TGTGCCAGTGTCGAACAATCGAACGCTGAAGCTTTCTTT. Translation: CASVEQSNAEAFF.

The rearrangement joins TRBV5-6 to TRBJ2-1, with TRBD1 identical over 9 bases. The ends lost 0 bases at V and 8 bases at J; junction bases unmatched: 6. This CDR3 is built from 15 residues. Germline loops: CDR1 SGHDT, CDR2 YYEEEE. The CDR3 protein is CASSLGQGVMDEQFF. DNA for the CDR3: TGTGCCAGCAGCTTGGGACAGGGGGTTATGGATGAGCAGTTCTTC.

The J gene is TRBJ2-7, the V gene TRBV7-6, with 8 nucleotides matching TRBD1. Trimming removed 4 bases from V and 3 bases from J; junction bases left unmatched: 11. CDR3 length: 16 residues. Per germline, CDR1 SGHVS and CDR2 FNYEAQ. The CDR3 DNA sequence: TGTGCCAGCAGCTCACTTGCCGGGACAGGCAGCTACGAGCAGTACTTC. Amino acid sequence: CASSSLAGTGSYEQYF.

The CDR3 bases are TGTGCCAGCAGTTCGAGCCCCCCAGATACGCAGTATTTT. Amino acids: CASSSSPPDTQYF. The gene calls are TRBV7-9 and TRBJ2-3; no firm D call. The CDR3 is 13 amino acids. Germline V CDR1 and CDR2: SEHNR, FQNEAQ (reference sequence). Trimming left V 6 bases short and J 4 bases short, with 11 bases between.

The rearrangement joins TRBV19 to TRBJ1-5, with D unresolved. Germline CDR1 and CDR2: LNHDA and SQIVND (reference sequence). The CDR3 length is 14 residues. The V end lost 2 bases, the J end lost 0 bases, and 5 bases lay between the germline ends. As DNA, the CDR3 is TGTGCCAGTAGTATACAGGTTAGCAATCAGCCCCAGCATTTT. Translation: CASSIQVSNQPQHF.

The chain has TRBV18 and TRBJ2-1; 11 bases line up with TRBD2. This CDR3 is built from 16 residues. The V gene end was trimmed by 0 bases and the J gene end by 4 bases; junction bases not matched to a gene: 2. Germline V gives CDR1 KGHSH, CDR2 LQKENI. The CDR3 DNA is TGTGCCAGCTCACCACCGATAGCGGGAGGGTACAATGAGCAGTTCTTC. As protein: CASSPPIAGGYNEQFF.

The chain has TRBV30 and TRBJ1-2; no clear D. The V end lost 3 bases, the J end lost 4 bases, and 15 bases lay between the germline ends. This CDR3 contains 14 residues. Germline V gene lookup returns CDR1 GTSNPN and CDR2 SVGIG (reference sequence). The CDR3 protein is CAWSQRVMGYGYTF. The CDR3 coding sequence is TGTGCCTGGAGCCAGCGGGTCATGGGCTATGGCTACACCTTC.

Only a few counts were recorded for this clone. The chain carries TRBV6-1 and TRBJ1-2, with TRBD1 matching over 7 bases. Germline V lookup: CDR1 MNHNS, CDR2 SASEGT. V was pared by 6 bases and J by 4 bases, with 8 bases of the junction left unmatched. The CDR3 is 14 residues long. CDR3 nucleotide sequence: TGTGCCAGCAGGACAGGGCCCATGGGCTATGGCTACACCTTC. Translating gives CASRTGPMGYGYTF.

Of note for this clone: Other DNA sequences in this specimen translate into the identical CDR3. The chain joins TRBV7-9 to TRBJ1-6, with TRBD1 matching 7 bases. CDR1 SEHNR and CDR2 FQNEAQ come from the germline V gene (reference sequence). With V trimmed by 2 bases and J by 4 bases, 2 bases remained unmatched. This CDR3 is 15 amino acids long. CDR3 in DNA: TGTGCCAGCAGCTTAAGGGACAGTTATAATTCACCCCTCCACTTT. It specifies CASSLRDSYNSPLHF. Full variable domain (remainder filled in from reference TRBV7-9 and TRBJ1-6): DTGVSQNPRHKITKRGQNVTFRCDPISEHNRLYWYRQTLGQGPEFLTYFQNEAQLEKSRLLSDRFSAERPKGSFSTLEIQRTEQGDSAMYLCASSLRDSYNSPLHFGNGTRLTVT.

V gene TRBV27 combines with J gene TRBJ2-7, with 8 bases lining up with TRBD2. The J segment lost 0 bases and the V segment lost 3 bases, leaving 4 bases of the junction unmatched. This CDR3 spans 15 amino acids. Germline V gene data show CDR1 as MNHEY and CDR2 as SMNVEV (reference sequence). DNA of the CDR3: TGTGCCAGCAGTTTCGCCGGGACTAGCTCCTACGAGCAGTACTTC. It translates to CASSFAGTSSYEQYF.

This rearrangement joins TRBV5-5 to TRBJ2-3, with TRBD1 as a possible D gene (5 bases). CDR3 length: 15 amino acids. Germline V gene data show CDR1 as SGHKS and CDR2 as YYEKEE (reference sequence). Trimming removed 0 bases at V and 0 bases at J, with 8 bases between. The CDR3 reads CASSLEGASTDTQYF. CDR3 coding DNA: TGTGCCAGCAGCTTGGAAGGGGCTAGCACAGATACGCAGTATTTT.

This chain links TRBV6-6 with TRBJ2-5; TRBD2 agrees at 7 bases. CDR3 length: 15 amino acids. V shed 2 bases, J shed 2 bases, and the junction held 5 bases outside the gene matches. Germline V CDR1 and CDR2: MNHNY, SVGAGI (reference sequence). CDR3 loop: CASSYPAGEQETQYF. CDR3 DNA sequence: TGTGCCAGCAGTTACCCGGCGGGGGAACAAGAGACCCAGTACTTC.

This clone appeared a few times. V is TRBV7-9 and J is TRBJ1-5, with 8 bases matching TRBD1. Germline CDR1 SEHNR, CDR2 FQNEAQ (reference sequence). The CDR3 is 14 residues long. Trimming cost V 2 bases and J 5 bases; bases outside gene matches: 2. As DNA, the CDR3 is TGTGCCAGCAGCTTAACGACAGGGGATCAGCCCCAGCATTTT. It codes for CASSLTTGDQPQHF.

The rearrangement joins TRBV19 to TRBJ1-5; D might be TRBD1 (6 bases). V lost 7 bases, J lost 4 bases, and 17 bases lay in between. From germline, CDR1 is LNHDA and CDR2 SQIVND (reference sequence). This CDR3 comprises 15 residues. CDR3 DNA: TGTGCCAGTACTAGTAAACAGGGAAGTAATCAGCCCCAGCATTTT. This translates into CASTSKQGSNQPQHF.

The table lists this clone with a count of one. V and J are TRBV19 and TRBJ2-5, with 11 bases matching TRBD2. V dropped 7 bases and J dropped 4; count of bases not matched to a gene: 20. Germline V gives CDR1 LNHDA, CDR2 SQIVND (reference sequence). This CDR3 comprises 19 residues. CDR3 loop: CASTTFTSSVLAGGETQYF. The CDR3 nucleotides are TGTGCCAGTACTACTTTCACATCTTCGGTGCTAGCGGGAGGAGAGACCCAGTACTTC.

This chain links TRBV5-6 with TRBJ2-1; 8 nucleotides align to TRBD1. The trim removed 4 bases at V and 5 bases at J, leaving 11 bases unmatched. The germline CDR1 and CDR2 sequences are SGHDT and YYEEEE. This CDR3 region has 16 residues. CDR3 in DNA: TGTGCCAGCAGCACAAGGGGGCACAGGGGGAACAATGAGCAGTTCTTC. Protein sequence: CASSTRGHRGNNEQFF.

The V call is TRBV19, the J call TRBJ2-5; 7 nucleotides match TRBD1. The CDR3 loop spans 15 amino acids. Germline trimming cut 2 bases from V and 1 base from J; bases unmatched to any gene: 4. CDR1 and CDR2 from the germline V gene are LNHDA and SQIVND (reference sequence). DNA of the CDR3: TGTGCCAGTAGTATAAACTCAGGGGGCCAAGAGACCCAGTACTTC. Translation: CASSINSGGQETQYF.

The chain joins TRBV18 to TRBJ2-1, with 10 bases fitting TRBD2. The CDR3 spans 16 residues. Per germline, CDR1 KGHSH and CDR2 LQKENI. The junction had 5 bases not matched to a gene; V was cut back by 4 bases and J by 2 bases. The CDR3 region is CASSLTLAGTYNEQFF. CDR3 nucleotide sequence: TGTGCCAGCTCACTAACACTAGCGGGGACCTACAATGAGCAGTTCTTC.